Listed below are T cell receptor beta chains from one sample, sequenced in a study of blood T cells in healthy people across ages. One entry per CDR3 protein, called by TCRdb with MiXCR from the 5' RACE reads. The table includes about 640,000 distinct CDR3 sequences, approximately 50% detected once. Sequenced sample: blood. Every receptor here comes from a man between 60 and 75 years old in good health. The CDR3 runs from the conserved cysteine through the conserved F or W. The order of the fields is clone size, V gene, CDR3 length, CDR3 protein. Some rows mark clone size as missing; the rest say once, few, many or name a class of expanded clone.

>many|TRBV12-3/TRBV12-4|16
CASGGAGSTSTDTQYF
>NA|TRBV5-1|14
CASSMGGTPRGYTF
>NA|TRBV27|13
CANTYSYNSPLHF
>NA|TRBV25-1|11
CASSARGGAFF
>NA|TRBV29-1|15
CSVGKREAGTDTQYF
>few|TRBV3-1|13
CASSQQSGTEAFF
>NA|TRBV7-2|13
CASSLALGCGYTF
>NA|TRBV29-1|15
CSAVTSGASTDTQYF
>NA|TRBV5-1|15
CASATGEAWNTEAFF
>few|TRBV3-1|15
CASSQDTVRGHEQFF
>NA|TRBV4-2|13
CASSQVEAGGQYF
>NA|TRBV10-3|15
CAISEGGGAKETQYF
>NA|TRBV4-1|17
CASSQQGVPGGQETQYF
>NA|TRBV6-5|16
CASSYSGARWTGELFF
>NA|TRBV20-1|17
CSARGVSGTSLYNEQYF
>NA|TRBV20-1|13
CSARDSNTGELFF
>NA|TRBV12-3/TRBV12-4|15
CASRRGQGAYNEQFF
>NA|TRBV20-1|15
CSASEAILYNSPLHF
>few|TRBV3-1|14
CASSQELAQETQYF
>few|TRBV5-1|15
CASRGTGANTGELFF
>NA|TRBV12-3/TRBV12-4|15
CASSLRGGPPDTQYF
>NA|TRBV3-1|14
CASSVNREVGGYTF
>NA|TRBV12-5|15
CASGLPGDRGYEQYF
>NA|TRBV5-1|14
CASSLNGQNTEAFF
>NA|TRBV11-2|14
CASSPSPSVREQFF
>NA|TRBV13|16
CASSLGTGGAPGELFF
>NA|TRBV5-1|15
CASSLMSGWNSPLHF
>NA|TRBV4-1|17
CASSQGPTGSGANVLTF
>NA|TRBV14|14
CASSPRQYTDTQYF
>NA|TRBV4-1|17
CASSQYKRGESIKPQHF
>NA|TRBV5-1|16
CASSLERASGANVLTF
>NA|TRBV27|15
CASSLSPRRGYGYTF
>few|TRBV14|13
CASSQAGTGALTF
>NA|TRBV28|14
CASSDSTPTYEQYF
>NA|TRBV6-5|16
CASSFSTHTVRGTQYF
>NA|TRBV6-1|13
CAIRQGGYNEQYF
>NA|TRBV6-1|15
CACSEQGGRTDTQYF
>NA|TRBV4-3|15
CASSQDLASEETQYF